The clone carrying this T cell receptor beta chain has a count of ten or more. Per the germline V gene, CDR1 is SGHRS and CDR2 is YFSETQ. The CDR3 has 13 residues. The V end was cut by 2 bases, the J end by 7 bases, with 12 bases between. These data originate in a study of neurological immune-mediated disorders. From the 5' RACE reads, TCRdb called clonotypes with MiXCR, one entry per CDR3 protein. This table holds roughly 41,000 distinct CDR3 sequences, roughly 2% found once. The chain recombines TRBV5-1 with TRBJ1-1; the D gene is possibly TRBD1 (6 bases). The clonotype comes from a woman aged 40 to 55 with multiple sclerosis. The specimen was PBMCs. The CDR3 nucleotides are TGCGCCAGCAGCTTATATATCAGGGGTGAAGCTTTCTTT. Translation: CASSLYIRGEAFF.